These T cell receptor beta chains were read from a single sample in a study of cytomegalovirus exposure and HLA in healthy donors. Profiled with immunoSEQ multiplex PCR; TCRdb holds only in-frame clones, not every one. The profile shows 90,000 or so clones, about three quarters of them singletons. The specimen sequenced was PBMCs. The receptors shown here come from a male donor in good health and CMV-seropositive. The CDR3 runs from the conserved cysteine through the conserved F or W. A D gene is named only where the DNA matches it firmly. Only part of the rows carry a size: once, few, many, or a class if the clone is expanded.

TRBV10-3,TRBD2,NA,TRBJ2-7,TGTGCCATCAGTGACTCGGGACTAGCGGACTCCTACGAGCAGTACTTC,CAISDSGLADSYEQYF
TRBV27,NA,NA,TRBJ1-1,TGTGCCAGCAGTTTGAGCCTCCGGGGCACTGAAGCTTTCTTT,CASSLSLRGTEAFF
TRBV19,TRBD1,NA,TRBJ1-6,TGTGCCAGTAGTACGGGACAGAATAATTCACCCCTCCACTTT,CASSTGQNNSPLHF
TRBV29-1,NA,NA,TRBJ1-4,TGCAGCGTTGTGCTCCCGGCACTAAATGAAAAACTGTTTTTT,CSVVLPALNEKLFF
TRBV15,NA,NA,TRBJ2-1,TGTGCCACCAGCACCCCCTTCGGGGAGGCCCAGGGCAATGAGCAGTTCTTC,CATSTPFGEAQGNEQFF
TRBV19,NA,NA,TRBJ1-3,TGTGCCAGTACCACAGGGATGAACTCTGGAAACACCATATATTTT,CASTTGMNSGNTIYF
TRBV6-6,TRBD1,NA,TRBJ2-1,TGTGCCAGCAGTTCGGGGGACAGGGGGCTTGAGCAGTTCTTC,CASSSGDRGLEQFF
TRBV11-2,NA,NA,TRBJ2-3,TGTGCCAGCAGCTTAGAACGACGGACAGCAGATACGCAGTATTTT,CASSLERRTADTQYF
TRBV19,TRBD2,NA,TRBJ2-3,TGTGCCAGTAGTGAGGTCGGGGGGGCAGATACGCAGTATTTT,CASSEVGGADTQYF
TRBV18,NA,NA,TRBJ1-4,TGTGCCAGCTCACCGCCCAGTAATGAAAAACTGTTTTTT,CASSPPSNEKLFF
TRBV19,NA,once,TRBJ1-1,TGTGCCAGTAGTATGGAGCCGGGAGTCACTGAAGCTTTCTTT,CASSMEPGVTEAFF
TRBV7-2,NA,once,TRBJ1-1,TGTGCCAGCAGCTTACTACAAGTGGGCGCGACTGAAGCTTTCTTT,CASSLLQVGATEAFF
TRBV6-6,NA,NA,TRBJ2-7,TGTGCCAGCAGTTACTCTCGGATAGGGAGGACGGGCGAGCAGTACTTC,CASSYSRIGRTGEQYF
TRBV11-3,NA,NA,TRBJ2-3,TGTGCCAGCAGCCTTGGGAGGCGGGAATCCCCAGATACGCAGTATTTT,CASSLGRRESPDTQYF
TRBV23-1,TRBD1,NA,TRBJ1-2,TGCGCCGGGCGGACAGGGGCGAGCACCTTC,CAGRTGASTF
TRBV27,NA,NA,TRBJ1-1,TGTGCCAGCAGTGCCACAGGGTACACTGAAGCTTTCTTT,CASSATGYTEAFF
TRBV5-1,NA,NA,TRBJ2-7,TGCGCCAGCGGGCAGGGCCTCGAGCAGTACTTC,CASGQGLEQYF
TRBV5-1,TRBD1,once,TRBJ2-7,TGCGCCAGCAGCTTACGACAGGGGTACTACGAGCAGTACTTC,CASSLRQGYYEQYF
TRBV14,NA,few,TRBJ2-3,TGTGCCAGCAGCCCAGGAGATACGCAGTATTTT,CASSPGDTQYF
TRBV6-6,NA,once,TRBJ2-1,TGTGCCAGCAGTGCGGGACTCTTGGGTGAGCAGTTCTTC,CASSAGLLGEQFF
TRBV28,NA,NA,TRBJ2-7,TGTGCCACCTACCGATATTCAGGGGCTGACGAGCAGTACTTC,CATYRYSGADEQYF
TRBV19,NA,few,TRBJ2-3,TGTGCCAGTAGTATCGGTTTCACAGATACGCAGTATTTT,CASSIGFTDTQYF
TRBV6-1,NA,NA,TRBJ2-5,TGTGCCAGCAGTGAAAACATCTGGGAGACCCAGTACTTC,CASSENIWETQYF
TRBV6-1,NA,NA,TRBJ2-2,TGTGCCAGCAGTGAAGGGAGCGCAAATTCGAACACCGGGGAGCTGTTTTTT,CASSEGSANSNTGELFF
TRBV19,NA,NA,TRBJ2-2,TGTGCCAGTAGTATGGGGACTTCGATGTACACCGGGGAGCTGTTTTTT,CASSMGTSMYTGELFF
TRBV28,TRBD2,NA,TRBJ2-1,TGTGCCAGCAGTCCCCATGGACTAGGGAGCTCCTACAATGAGCAGTTCTTC,CASSPHGLGSSYNEQFF
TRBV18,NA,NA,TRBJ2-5,TGTGCCAGCTCACCGGGCCAAGTGGCCCAGTACTTC,CASSPGQVAQYF
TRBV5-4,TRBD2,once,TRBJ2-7,TGTGCCAGCAGCTTGGCTAGCGGTAGCTCCTACGAGCAGTACTTC,CASSLASGSSYEQYF
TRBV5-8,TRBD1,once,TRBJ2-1,TGTGCCAGCAGCCGACTGCCCGGGACAGGGTTTTTCTCGGGGCAGTTCTTC,CASSRLPGTGFFSGQFF
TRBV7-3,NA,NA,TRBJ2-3,TGTGCCAGCAGCTTATATGGGGGCCTCACAGATACGCAGTATTTT,CASSLYGGLTDTQYF
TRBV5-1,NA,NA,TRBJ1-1,TGCGCCAGCATGGCAGGGGCGTCTGAAGCTTTCTTT,CASMAGASEAFF
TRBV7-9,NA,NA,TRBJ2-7,TGTGCCAGCAAGGCGGGCTCTTCCTACGAGCAGTACTTC,CASKAGSSYEQYF
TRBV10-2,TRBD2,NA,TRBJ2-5,TGCGCCGCGGGCGGGAGGGGAGAGACCCAGTACTTC,CAAGGRGETQYF
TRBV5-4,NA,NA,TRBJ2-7,TGTGCCAGCAGCGATCAAGGCAGGGGAACGATATACGAGCAGTACTTC,CASSDQGRGTIYEQYF
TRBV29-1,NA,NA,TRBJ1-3,TGCAGCGCTGAGGGCAGGGGAAACACCATATATTTT,CSAEGRGNTIYF
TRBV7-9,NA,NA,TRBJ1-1,TGTGCCAGCAGTAAAGGGGGAGTGAACACTGAAGCTTTCTTT,CASSKGGVNTEAFF
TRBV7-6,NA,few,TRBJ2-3,TGTGCCAGCAGCCCCTTGACAGTCACAGATACGCAGTATTTT,CASSPLTVTDTQYF
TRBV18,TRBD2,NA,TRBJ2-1,TGTGCCAGCTCACCGGGGGTAGCGGGAAAAAAGAATGAGCAGTTCTTC,CASSPGVAGKKNEQFF
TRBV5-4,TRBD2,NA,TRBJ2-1,TGTGCCAGCAGCTTACCACCCGGGAGCGGGAGCAACAATGAGCAGTTCTTC,CASSLPPGSGSNNEQFF
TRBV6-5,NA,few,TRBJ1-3,TGTGCCAGCAGTAAGTCTGGACAGAGAAACACCATATATTTT,CASSKSGQRNTIYF
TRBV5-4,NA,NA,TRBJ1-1,TGTGCCAGCAGCCCCCCGACAGCCAAGAACACTGAAGCTTTCTTT,CASSPPTAKNTEAFF
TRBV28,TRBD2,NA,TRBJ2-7,TGTGCCAGCATATCTACTAGCGGGGGGGCGGACCCCTACGAGCAGTACTTC,CASISTSGGADPYEQYF
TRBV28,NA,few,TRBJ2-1,TGTGCCAGCAGTCTTCCCGTCCCCTACAATGAGCAGTTCTTC,CASSLPVPYNEQFF
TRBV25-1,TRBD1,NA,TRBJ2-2,TGTGCCAGCTCGAAGTCGGGACAGCCGAACACCGGGGAGCTGTTTTTT,CASSKSGQPNTGELFF
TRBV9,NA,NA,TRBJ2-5,TGTGCCAGCAGCGTTCGTACAGGGACCGAGACCCAGTACTTC,CASSVRTGTETQYF
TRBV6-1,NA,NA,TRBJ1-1,TGTGCCAGCAGAGCCCTACAGGACACTGAAGCTTTCTTT,CASRALQDTEAFF
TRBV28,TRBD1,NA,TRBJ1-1,TGTGCCAGCAAGGCGGGACAGAAGAACACTGAAGCTTTCTTT,CASKAGQKNTEAFF
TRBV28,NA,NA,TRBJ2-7,TGTGCCAGCAGTTCCAATGCAGGGTATTACGAGCAGTACTTC,CASSSNAGYYEQYF
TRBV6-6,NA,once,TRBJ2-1,TGTGCCAGCAGTTACTCCGGGACCTACAATGAGCAGTTCTTC,CASSYSGTYNEQFF
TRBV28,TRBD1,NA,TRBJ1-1,TGTGCCAGCAGAAAGACAGGGGAGCAGCAGGCTTTCTTT,CASRKTGEQQAFF
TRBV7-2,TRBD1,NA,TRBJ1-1,TGTGCCAGCAGCCGGCTGGAGACAGGGGGCACTGAAGCTTTCTTT,CASSRLETGGTEAFF
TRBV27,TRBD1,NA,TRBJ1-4,TGTGCCAGCAGTTCGCCCCCGGGACAGGGAAATGAAAAACTGTTTTTT,CASSSPPGQGNEKLFF
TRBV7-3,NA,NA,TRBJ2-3,TGTGCCAGCAGCTTAAGGAGAACAGATACGCAGTATTTT,CASSLRRTDTQYF
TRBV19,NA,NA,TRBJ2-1,TGTGCCAGTAGTATAAAGGGGAATGAGCAGTTCTTC,CASSIKGNEQFF